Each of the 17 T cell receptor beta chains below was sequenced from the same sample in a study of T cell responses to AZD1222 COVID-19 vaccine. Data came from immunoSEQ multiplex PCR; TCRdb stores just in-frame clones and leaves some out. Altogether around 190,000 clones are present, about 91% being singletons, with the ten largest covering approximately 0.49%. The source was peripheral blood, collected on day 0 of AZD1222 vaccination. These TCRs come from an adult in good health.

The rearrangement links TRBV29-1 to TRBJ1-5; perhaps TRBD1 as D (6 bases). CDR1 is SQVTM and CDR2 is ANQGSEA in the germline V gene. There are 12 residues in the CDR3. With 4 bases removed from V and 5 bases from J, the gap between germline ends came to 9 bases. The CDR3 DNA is TGCAGCGTTGGACAGGAAGATCAGCCCCAGCATTTT. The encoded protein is CSVGQEDQPQHF.

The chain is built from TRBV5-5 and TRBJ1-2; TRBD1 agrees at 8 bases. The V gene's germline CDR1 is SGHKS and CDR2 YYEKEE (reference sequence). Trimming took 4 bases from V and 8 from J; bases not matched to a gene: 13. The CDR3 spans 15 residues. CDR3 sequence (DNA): TGTGCCAGCAGCATAGATACAGGGGGGAACGTAGGCTACACCTTC. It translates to CASSIDTGGNVGYTF.

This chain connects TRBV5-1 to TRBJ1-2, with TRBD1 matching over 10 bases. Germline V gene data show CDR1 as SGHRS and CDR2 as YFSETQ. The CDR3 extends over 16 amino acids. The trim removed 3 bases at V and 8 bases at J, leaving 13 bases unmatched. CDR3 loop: CASSYPPGQGMLGYTF. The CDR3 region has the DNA TGCGCCAGCAGCTATCCCCCGGGACAGGGGATGTTAGGCTACACCTTC.

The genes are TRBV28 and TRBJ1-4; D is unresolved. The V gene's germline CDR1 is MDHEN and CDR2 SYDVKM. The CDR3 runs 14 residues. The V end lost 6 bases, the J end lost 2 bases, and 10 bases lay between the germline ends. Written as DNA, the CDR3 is TGTGCCAGCAGGGTGACGCCGACTAATGAAAAACTGTTTTTT. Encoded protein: CASRVTPTNEKLFF.

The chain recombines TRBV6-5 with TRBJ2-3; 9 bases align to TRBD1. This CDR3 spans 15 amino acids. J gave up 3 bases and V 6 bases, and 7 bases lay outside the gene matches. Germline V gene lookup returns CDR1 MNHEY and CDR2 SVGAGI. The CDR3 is CASSVDRGWTDTQYF. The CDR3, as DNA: TGTGCCAGCAGCGTAGACAGGGGGTGGACAGATACGCAGTATTTT.

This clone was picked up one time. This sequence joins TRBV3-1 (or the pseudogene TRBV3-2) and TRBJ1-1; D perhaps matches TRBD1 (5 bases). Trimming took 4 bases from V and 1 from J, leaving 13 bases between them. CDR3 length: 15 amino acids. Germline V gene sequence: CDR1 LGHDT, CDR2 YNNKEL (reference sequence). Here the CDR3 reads CASSPGRGENTEAFF. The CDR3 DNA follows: TGTGCCAGCAGCCCCGGGCGGGGGGAGAACACTGAAGCTTTCTTT.

The DNA of the CDR3 is TGTGCCAGCAGTTCCACAGGGAAAACTGAAGCTTTCTTT. Translated: CASSSTGKTEAFF. V and J are TRBV12-3 or TRBV12-4 and TRBJ1-1, with a tentative D call TRBD1 (6 bases). This CDR3 has 13 amino acids. Between the trimmed V and J ends, which lost 4 bases and 5 bases, there was a span of 11 bases.

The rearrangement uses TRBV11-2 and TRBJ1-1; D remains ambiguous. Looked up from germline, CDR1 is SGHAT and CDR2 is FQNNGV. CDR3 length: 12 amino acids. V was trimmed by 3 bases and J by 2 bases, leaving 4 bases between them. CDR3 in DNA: TGTGCCAGCAGCTTCGGAAACACTGAAGCTTTCTTT. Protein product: CASSFGNTEAFF.

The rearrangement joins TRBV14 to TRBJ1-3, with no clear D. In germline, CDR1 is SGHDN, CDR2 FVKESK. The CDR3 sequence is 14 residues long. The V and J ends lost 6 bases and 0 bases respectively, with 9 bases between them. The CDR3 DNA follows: TGTGCCAGCAGGGGTGGAGCCTCTGGAAACACCATATATTTT. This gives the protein CASRGGASGNTIYF. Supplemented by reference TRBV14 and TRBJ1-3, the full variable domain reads EAGVTQFPSHSVIEKGQTVTLRCDPISGHDNLYWYRRVMGKEIKFLLHFVKESKQDESGMPNNRFLAERTGGTYSTLKVQPAELEDSGVYFCASRGGASGNTIYFGEGSWLTVV.

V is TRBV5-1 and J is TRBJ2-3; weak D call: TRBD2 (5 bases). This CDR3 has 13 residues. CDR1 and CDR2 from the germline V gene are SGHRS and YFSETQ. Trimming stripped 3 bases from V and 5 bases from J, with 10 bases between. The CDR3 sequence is CASSSEGLDTQYF. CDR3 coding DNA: TGCGCCAGCAGCTCCGAGGGATTAGATACGCAGTATTTT.

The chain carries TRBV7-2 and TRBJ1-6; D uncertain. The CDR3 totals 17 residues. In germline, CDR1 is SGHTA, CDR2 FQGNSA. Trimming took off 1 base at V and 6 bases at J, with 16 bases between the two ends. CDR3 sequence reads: CASSLDFAGAPNSPLHF. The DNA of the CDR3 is TGTGCCAGCAGCTTAGATTTTGCCGGCGCGCCTAATTCACCCCTCCACTTT.

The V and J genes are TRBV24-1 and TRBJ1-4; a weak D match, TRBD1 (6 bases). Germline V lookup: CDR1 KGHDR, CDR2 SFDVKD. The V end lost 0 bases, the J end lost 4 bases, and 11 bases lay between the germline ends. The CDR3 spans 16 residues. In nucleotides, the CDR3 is TGTGCCACCAGTGATTTGCCGACAGGCAGTAATGAAAAACTGTTTTTT. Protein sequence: CATSDLPTGSNEKLFF.

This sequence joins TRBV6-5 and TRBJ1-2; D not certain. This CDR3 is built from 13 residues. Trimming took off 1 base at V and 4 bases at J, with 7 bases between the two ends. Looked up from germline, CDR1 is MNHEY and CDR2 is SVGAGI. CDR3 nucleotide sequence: TGTGCCAGCAGTTACTGGCAGCTCTATGGCTACACCTTC. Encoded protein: CASSYWQLYGYTF.

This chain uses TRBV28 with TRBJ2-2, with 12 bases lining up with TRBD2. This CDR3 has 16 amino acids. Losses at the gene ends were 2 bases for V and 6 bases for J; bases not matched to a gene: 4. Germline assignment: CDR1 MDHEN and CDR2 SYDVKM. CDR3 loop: CASSLGTSGRPGELFF. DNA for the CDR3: TGTGCCAGCAGTTTAGGGACTAGCGGGCGACCCGGGGAGCTGTTTTTT.

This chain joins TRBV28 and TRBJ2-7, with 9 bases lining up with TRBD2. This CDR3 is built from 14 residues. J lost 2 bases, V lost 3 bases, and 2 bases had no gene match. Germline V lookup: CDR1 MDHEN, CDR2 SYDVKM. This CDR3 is CASSLSSGTYEQYF. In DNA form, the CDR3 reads TGTGCCAGCAGTTTGTCTAGCGGGACCTACGAGCAGTACTTC.

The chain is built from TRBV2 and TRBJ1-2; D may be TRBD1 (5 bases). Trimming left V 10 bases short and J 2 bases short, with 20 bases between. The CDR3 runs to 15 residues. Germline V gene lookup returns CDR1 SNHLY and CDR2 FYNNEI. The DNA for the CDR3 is TGTGCCATTCTGCGCCTGGGGGTAGACAACTATGGCTACACCTTC. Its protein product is CAILRLGVDNYGYTF.

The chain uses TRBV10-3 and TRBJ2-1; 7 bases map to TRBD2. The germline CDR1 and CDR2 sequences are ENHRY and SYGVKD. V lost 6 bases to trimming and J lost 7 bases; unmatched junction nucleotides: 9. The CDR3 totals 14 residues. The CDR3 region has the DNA TGTGCCATCAGGACTAGCAATCTGGGGAATGAGCAGTTCTTC. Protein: CAIRTSNLGNEQFF.